This TCR beta chain was observed in a study of blood T cell repertoires in COVID-19. This CDR3 has 13 amino acids. J lost 6 bases, V lost 5 bases, and 7 bases had no gene match. Germline CDR1 and CDR2: GTSNPN and SVGIG (reference sequence). Original analysis: Amplified reference gene primers provided the basis for estimating nucleated cell counts. Method: immunoSEQ multiplex PCR; TCRdb's copy keeps in-frame clones and lacks some. That table supplies the V and J calls and clone size; D and trimming were determined from the DNA. Of roughly 300,000 clones in the sample, 75% to 95% were seen once. This chain uses TRBV30 with TRBJ1-1, with 9 bases lining up with TRBD1. The clonotype comes from a woman aged 25 to 39 with COVID-19, enrolled during active disease. Sequenced sample: peripheral blood. The CDR3 protein is CAWGPTGGSEAFF. The CDR3 DNA reads TGTGCCTGGGGCCCCACAGGGGGCTCTGAAGCTTTCTTT.